This TCR beta chain appears in the sequencing data of a study of blood T cell repertoires in COVID-19. The table came from immunoSEQ multiplex PCR; TCRdb's copy has only in-frame clones and leaves some out. The sample lists around 46,000 clones, 87% occurring once. This TCR was sampled from a woman aged 80 or over with COVID-19, enrolled during active disease. Sequenced sample: peripheral blood.

CDR3 protein: CASSRPGRGLEQYF. Here the CDR3 DNA reads TGTGCCAGCAGCCGCCCCGGGAGAGGTCTCGAGCAGTACTTC. This chain uses TRBV3-1 (or the pseudogene TRBV3-2) with TRBJ2-7; D is possibly TRBD2 (6 bases). This CDR3 region has 14 residues. Trimming took 4 bases from V and 6 from J, leaving 16 bases between them. CDR1 is LGHDT and CDR2 is YNNKEL in the germline V gene (reference sequence).